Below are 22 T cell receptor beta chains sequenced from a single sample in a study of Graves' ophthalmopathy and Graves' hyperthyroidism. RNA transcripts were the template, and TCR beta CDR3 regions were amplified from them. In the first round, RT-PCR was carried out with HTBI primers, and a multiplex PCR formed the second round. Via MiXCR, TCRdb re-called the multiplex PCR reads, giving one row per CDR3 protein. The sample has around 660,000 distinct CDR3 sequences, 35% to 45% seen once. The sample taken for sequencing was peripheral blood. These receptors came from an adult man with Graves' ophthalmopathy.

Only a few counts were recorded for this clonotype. CDR3 DNA sequence: TGTGCCAGCAGCTTAACCCCCAGGGACACTGAAGCTTTCTTT. The encoded protein is CASSLTPRDTEAFF. The V call is TRBV11-3, the J call TRBJ1-1, with a weak D call TRBD1 (5 bases). Germline assignment: CDR1 SGHNT and CDR2 YENEEA. V lost 2 bases and J lost 3, with 10 bases in between. This CDR3 is built from 14 residues.

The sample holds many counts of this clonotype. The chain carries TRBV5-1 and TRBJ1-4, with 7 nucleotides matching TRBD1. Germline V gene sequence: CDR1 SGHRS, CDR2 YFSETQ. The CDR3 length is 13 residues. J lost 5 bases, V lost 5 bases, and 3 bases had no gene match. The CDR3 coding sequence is TGCGCCAGCAGGGACAGGACAAATGAAAAACTGTTTTTT. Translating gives CASRDRTNEKLFF.

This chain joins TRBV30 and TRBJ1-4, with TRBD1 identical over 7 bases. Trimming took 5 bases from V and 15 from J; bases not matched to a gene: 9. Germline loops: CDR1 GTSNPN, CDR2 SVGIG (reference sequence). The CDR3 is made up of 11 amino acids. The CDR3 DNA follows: TGTGCCTGGTCCGACAGGGATAGATTGTTTTTT. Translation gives CAWSDRDRLFF. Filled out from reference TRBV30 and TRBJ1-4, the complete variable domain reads SQTIHQWPATLVQPVGSPLSLECTVEGTSNPNLYWYRQAAGRGLQLLFYSVGIGQISSEVPQNLSASRPQDRQFILSSKKLLLSDSGFYLCAWSDRDRLFFGSGTQLSVL.

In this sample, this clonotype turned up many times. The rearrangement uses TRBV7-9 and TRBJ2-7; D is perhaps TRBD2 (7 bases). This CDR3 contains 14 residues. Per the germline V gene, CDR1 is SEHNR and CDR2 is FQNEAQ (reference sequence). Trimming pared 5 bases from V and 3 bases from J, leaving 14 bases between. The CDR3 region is CASSRTERDYEQYF. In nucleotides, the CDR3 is TGTGCCAGCAGCCGGACAGAGCGGGACTACGAGCAGTACTTC.

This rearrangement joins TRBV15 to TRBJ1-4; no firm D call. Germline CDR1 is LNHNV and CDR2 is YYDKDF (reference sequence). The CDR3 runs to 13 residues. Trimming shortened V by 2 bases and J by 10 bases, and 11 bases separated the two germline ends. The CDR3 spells CATSRRGSSKLFF. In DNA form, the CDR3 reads TGTGCCACCAGCAGACGGGGATCCTCAAAACTGTTTTTT. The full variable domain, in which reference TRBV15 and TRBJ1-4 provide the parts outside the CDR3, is DAMVIQNPRYQVTQFGKPVTLSCSQTLNHNVMYWYQQKSSQAPKLLFHYYDKDFNNEADTPDNFQSRRPNTSFCFLDIRSPGLGDTAMYLCATSRRGSSKLFFGSGTQLSVL.

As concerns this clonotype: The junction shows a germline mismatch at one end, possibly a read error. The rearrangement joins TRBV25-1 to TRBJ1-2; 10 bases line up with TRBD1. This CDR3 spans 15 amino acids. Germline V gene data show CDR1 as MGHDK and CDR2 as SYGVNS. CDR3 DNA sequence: TGTGCCAGCAGCTTAGACAGGGGGCTGGGCTATGGCCACACCTTC. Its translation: CASSLDRGLGYGHTF.

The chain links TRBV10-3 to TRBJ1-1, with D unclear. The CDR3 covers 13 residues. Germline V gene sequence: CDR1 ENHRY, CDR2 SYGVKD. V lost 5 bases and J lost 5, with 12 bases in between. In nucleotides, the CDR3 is TGTGCCATCAGTTCACGCCGAAATACTGAAGCTTTCTTT. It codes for CAISSRRNTEAFF.

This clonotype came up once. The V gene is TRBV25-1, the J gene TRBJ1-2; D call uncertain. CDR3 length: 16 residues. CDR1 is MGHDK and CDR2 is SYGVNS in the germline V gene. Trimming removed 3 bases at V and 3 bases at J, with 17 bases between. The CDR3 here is CASSDQQETQYYGYTF. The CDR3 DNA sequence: TGTGCCAGCAGTGACCAACAAGAGACCCAGTACTATGGCTACACCTTC.

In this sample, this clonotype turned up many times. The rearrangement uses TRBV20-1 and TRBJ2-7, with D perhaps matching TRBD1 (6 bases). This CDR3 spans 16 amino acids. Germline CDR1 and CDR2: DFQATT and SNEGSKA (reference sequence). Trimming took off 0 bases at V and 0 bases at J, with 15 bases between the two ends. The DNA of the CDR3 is TGCAGTGCTAGAGAGCAAGGGGGATACTTCTCCTACGAGCAGTACTTC. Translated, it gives CSAREQGGYFSYEQYF.

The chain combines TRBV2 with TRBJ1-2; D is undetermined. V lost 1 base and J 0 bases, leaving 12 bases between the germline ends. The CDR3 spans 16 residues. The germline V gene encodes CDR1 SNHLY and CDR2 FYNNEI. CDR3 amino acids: CASSEGGQTTNYGYTF. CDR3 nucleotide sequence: TGTGCCAGCAGTGAAGGCGGGCAGACAACTAACTATGGCTACACCTTC.

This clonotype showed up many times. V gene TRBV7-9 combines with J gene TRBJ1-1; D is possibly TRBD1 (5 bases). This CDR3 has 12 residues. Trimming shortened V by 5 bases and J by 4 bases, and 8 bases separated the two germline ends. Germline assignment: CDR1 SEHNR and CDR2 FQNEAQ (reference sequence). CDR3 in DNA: TGTGCCAGCAGCAAGGGGTCCACTGAAGCTTTCTTT. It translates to CASSKGSTEAFF.

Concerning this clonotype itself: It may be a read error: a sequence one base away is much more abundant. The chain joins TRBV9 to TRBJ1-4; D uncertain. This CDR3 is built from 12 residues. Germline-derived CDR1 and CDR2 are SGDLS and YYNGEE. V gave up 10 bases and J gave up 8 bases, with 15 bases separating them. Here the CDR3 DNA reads TGTGCCTGTAAAGACGACGGAGAAAAACTGTTTTTT. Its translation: CACKDDGEKLFF.

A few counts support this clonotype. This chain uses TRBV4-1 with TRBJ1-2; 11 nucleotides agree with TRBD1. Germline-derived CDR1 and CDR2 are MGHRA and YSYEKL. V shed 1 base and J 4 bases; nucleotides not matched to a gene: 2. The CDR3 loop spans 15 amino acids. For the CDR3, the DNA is TGCGCCAGCAGCCAAGGGACAGGGGGCGCCTATGGCTACACCTTC. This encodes CASSQGTGGAYGYTF.

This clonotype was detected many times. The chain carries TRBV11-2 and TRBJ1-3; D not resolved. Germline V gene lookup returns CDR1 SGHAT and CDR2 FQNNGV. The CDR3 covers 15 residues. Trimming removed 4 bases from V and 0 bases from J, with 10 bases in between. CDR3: CASSYAVSSGNTIYF. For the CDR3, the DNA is TGTGCCAGCAGCTACGCAGTCAGCTCTGGAAACACCATATATTTT.

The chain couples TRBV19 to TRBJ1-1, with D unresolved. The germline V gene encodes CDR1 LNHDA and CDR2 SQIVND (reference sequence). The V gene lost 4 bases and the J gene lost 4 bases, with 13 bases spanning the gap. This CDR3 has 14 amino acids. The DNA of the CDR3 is TGTGCCAGTAGTAAACAAAAGGAGGGCACTGAAGCTTTCTTT. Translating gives CASSKQKEGTEAFF.

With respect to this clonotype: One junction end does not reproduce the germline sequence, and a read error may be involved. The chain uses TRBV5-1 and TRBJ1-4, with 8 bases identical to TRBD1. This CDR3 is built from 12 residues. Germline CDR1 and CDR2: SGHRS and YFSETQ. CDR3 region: CASTAGGEKLFF. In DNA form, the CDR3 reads TGTGCCAGCACGGCAGGGGGCGAAAAACTGTTTTTT.

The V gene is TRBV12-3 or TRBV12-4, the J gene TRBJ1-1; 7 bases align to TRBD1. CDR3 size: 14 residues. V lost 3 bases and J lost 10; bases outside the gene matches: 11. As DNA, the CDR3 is TGTGCCAGCAGTTTGACAGGGTACAGGAGTGGAGCTTTCTTT. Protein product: CASSLTGYRSGAFF.

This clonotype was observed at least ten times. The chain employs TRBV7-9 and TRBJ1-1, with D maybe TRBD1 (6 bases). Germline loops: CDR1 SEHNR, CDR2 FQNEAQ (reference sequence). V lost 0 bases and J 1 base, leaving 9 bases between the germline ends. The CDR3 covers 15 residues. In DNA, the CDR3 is TGTGCCAGCAGCTTAGCGGGCAGGGGGAACACTGAAGCTTTCTTT. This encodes CASSLAGRGNTEAFF.

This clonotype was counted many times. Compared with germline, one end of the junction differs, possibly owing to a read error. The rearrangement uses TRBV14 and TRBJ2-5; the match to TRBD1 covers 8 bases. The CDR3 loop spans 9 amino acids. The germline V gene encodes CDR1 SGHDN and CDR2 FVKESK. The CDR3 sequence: CASSQTGGF. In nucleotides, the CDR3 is TGTGCCAGCAGCCAAACAGGGGGGTTC.

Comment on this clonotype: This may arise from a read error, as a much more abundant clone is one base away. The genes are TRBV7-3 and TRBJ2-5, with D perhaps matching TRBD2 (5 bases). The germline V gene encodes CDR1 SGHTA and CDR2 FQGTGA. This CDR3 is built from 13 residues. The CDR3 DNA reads TGCGCCAGCAGCCAGCGGTCCAAAGAGACCCAGTACTTC. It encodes CASSQRSKETQYF.

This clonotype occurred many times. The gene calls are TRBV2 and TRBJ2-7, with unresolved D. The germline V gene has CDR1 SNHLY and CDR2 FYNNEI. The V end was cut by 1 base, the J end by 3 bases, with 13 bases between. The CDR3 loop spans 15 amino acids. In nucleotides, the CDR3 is TGTGCCAGCAGTGAAGTTGGACGGGTGGGCTACGAGCAGTACTTC. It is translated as CASSEVGRVGYEQYF.

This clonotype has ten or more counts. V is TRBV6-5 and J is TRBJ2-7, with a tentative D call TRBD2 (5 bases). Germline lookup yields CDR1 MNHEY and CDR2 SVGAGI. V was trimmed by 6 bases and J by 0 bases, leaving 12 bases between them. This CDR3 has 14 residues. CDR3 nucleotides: TGTGCCAGCAGGGGCGGACTGAGCTCCTACGAGCAGTACTTC. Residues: CASRGGLSSYEQYF.